One TCR beta chain is described in this entry. Its specificity is not known. The data originate from a study of blood T cells in healthy people across ages. Broader study findings: Researchers said unsorted PBMCs prevented a conclusive naive versus antigen-experienced comparison. In older individuals, TCR beta diversity per million T cells was lower, falling roughly linearly with age.

Combining a sample-barcoded 5' primer with a J-beta primer mix, a second PCR ran for roughly 7 to 11 cycles. Every single cDNA molecule received a tag from a template-switch adaptor with 12 random nucleotides. TCRdb processed the 5' RACE reads anew with MiXCR; each CDR3 protein has one entry. This table has about 1,400,000 distinct CDR3 sequences, 42% appearing once. The source of this sequence is a woman between 18 and 29 years old in good health. The source material was blood.

The CDR3 nucleotides are TGTGCCAGCAGGACGACAGGGTTCAAGGGTGAAGCTTTCTTT. Amino acids: CASRTTGFKGEAFF. The rearrangement uses TRBV6-6 and TRBJ1-1; TRBD1 agrees at 7 bases. This CDR3 spans 14 amino acids. After removal of 6 bases from V and 7 bases from J, the junction contained 11 bases not matched to a gene. Germline assignment: CDR1 MNHNY and CDR2 SVGAGI (reference sequence).